This T cell receptor (beta chain) is from a study of blood T cells in healthy people across ages. Alongside a J-beta primer mix, a sample-barcoded 5' primer served in a second PCR lasting 7 to 11 cycles. Template switching added a 12-random-nucleotide identifier to every cDNA molecule. TCRdb fed the 5' RACE reads into MiXCR, producing one record per CDR3 protein. The repertoire holds a few hundred thousand distinct CDR3 sequences, with roughly half as singletons. As to this clonotype: The antigen remains unidentified.

Overall study results and limits: When set beside aged donors, long-lived donors presented more naive CD4+ cells and higher diversity.

Germline V gene lookup returns CDR1 MNHEY and CDR2 SMNVEV (reference sequence). The CDR3 loop spans 13 amino acids. Deletions cut 5 bases from V and 11 bases from J, with 16 bases between. Researchers report isolating at least 6.5 million PBMCs per sample. The chain joins TRBV27 to TRBJ1-5; D gene unclear. Material: blood. The sequence came from a man aged 55 to 70 in good health. Here the CDR3 DNA reads TGTGCCAGCAGTGTATATAGTGGGGTGGCCCAGCATTTT. Protein product: CASSVYSGVAQHF.